One T cell receptor beta chain is described in this entry. Its specificity is not known. Clones were read by immunoSEQ multiplex PCR, and TCRdb kept only the in-frame ones, dropping some. This table has 110,000 or so clones, roughly 90% appearing once. The record originates from a study of T cell responses to AZD1222 COVID-19 vaccine. General study points: Spike-spanning, vaccine-associated CD4 TCRs were dominant at 160-218 and 743-854. Seropositivity was recorded at baseline in only 6 or 7 AZD1222 recipients. In all cases, repertoires were sampled only after the peak T cell response.

Sequenced material: peripheral blood, taken on day 0 of MenACWY control vaccination. The TCR originated in an adult in good health.

CDR3 residues: CASSGLAGDIQYF. The CDR3 DNA follows: TGCGCCAGCAGTGGACTAGCGGGGGACATTCAGTACTTC. The genes are TRBV10-1 and TRBJ2-4; the match to TRBD2 covers 12 bases. CDR1 and CDR2 from the germline V gene are WNHNN and SYGVQD (reference sequence). The J segment lost 8 bases and the V segment lost 4 bases, leaving 0 bases of the junction unmatched. The CDR3 totals 13 residues.